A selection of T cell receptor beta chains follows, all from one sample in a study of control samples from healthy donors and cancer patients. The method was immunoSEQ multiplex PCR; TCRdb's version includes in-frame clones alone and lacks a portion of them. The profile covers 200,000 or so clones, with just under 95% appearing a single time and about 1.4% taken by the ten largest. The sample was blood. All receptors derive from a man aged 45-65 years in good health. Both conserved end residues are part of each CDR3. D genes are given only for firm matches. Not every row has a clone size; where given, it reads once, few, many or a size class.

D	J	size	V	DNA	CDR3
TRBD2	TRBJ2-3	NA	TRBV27	TGTGCCACCCAGACTAGCGGGGGGTCAGATACGCAGTATTTT	CATQTSGGSDTQYF
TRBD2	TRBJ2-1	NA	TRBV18	TGTGCCAGTCTAGCGGGGGCTAGCTCCTACAATGAGCAGTTCTTC	CASLAGASSYNEQFF
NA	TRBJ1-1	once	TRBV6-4	TGTGCCAGCAGTGCCACGGGGCAGACCACTGAAGCTTTCTTT	CASSATGQTTEAFF
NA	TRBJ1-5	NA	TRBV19	TGTGCCAGTAGTCCCAGACAGAGAGCGGTTCAGCCCCAGCATTTT	CASSPRQRAVQPQHF
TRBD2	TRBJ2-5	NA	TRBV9	TGTGCCAGCAGCGGATGGACTAGCGCTGTGAAAGAGACCCAGTACTTC	CASSGWTSAVKETQYF
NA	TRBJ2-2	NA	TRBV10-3	TGTGCCATTAGAGACACGAACACCGGGGAGCTGTTTTTT	CAIRDTNTGELFF
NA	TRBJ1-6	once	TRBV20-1	TGCAGTGTAAGAAGAGATTCACCCCTCCACTTT	CSVRRDSPLHF
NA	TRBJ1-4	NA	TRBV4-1	TGCGCCAGCAGCCAAGCACGGGCCGCTAATGAAAAACTGTTTTTT	CASSQARAANEKLFF
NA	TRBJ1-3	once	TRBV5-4	TGTGCCAGCAGCTCAAACACCAAACTCGGAAACACCATATATTTT	CASSSNTKLGNTIYF
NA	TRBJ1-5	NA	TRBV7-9	TGTGCCAGCAGCAAGGATTCATATAGCAATCAGCCCCAGCATTTT	CASSKDSYSNQPQHF
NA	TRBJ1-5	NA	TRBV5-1	TGCGCCAGCAGCCCGCGGGGTGGGAGCAATCAGCCCCAGCATTTT	CASSPRGGSNQPQHF
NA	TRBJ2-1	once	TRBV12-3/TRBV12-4	TGTGCCAGCAGTGGATCCAATGAGCAGTTCTTC	CASSGSNEQFF
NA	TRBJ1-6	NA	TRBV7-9	TGTGCCAGCAGCTTAATGGGGGATGGGAATTCACCCCTCCACTTT	CASSLMGDGNSPLHF
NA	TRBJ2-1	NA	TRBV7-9	TGTGCCAGCAGCTGGGGAACGACAGGTCGGTCCAATGAGCAGTTCTTC	CASSWGTTGRSNEQFF